Here is one T cell receptor beta chain with its context. This CDR3 is also generated by other DNA sequences in the sample. These data are taken from a study of shared clonotypes between healthy human individuals. Only Caucasian adults living in Nashville, Tennessee made up the donor group. Evenly divided among several immunoSEQ plates was the genomic DNA of each subset. In the authors' workflow: ImmunoSEQ junction-only sequences lacked quality scores, so their filtering differed. Method: immunoSEQ multiplex PCR; TCRdb's copy keeps in-frame clones and lacks some. V and J calls and clone size are as listed in that table; D and trimming were resolved from the DNA. Here the sample spans 2 million to 2.5 million clones, more than 90% being singletons. V shed 2 bases and J shed 5 bases, with 12 bases lying between them. The CDR3 totals 14 residues. Germline V CDR1 and CDR2: MNHEY, SVGAGI.

The receptor's source is a man aged 18 to 29 in good health. The rearrangement uses TRBV6-5 and TRBJ1-2, with D possibly matching TRBD1 (6 bases). Input material: naive CD4+ T cells sorted from blood. Specified subset: CD45RA+ positively selected. The CDR3 loop is CASSYGQGTYGYTF. The CDR3 nucleotides are TGTGCCAGCAGTTACGGTCAGGGGACATATGGCTACACCTTC.